The present entry profiles one TCR beta chain with its context. Its antigen is currently unknown. The assay was immunoSEQ multiplex PCR, and TCRdb's table has in-frame clones only and misses some. The sample has approximately 99,000 clones; about 94% are singletons. There are 14 residues in the CDR3. Trimming shortened V by 10 bases and J by 5 bases, and 20 bases separated the two germline ends. Looked up from germline, CDR1 is MDHEN and CDR2 is SYDVKM. The sample originates from a study of cytomegalovirus exposure and HLA in healthy donors. Study-wide context: The 110 or so validation repertoires were produced on the same platform as the 650 or so repertoires of the first cohort. This was reported in a later analysis. Findings and caveats of the study: Most TCR sequences were uncommon, yet certain public TCRs appeared in many donors.

This clonotype originated in a woman aged 18-29 years in good health and CMV-seronegative. This sequence joins TRBV28 and TRBJ1-2; a possible D gene is TRBD1 (6 bases). Material: PBMCs. The CDR3 is CATGQGPANYGYTF. The CDR3 DNA reads TGTGCCACCGGCCAGGGGCCGGCCAATTATGGCTACACCTTC.